The 26 T cell receptor beta chains given below trace back to one sample, sequenced in a study of OX40 agonist ivuxolimab in advanced cancers. Sequencing was performed with immunoSEQ multiplex PCR; in TCRdb, only in-frame clones are kept and a portion is missing. The profile shows fewer than 85,000 clones, about 88% of them singletons. Sequenced here: CD4+ or CD8+ T cells sorted from blood, sampled in a trial of the OX40 agonist ivuxolimab. The receptor set was obtained from an adult with an advanced solid tumor such as melanoma, head and neck, liver or kidney cancer.

The chain couples TRBV5-4 to TRBJ2-3, with 11 bases matching TRBD2. V was clipped by 2 bases and J by 5 bases; unmatched bases: 7. CDR1 is SGHNT, CDR2 YYREEE, per germline (reference sequence). The CDR3 has 16 residues. CDR3 sequence reads: CASSLGLAGGVDTQYF. The DNA of the CDR3 is TGTGCCAGCAGCTTAGGATTAGCGGGAGGGGTAGATACGCAGTATTTT. Together with reference TRBV5-4 and TRBJ2-3, the CDR3 gives the full variable domain: ETGVTQSPTHLIKTRGQQVTLRCSSQSGHNTVSWYQQALGQGPQFIFQYYREEENGRGNFPPRFSGLQFPNYSSELNVNALELDDSALYLCASSLGLAGGVDTQYFGPGTRLTVL.

This clone was counted a few times. The V call is TRBV7-2, the J call TRBJ2-1; tentatively, D is TRBD1 or TRBD2 (5 bases each). Trimming pared 7 bases from V and 3 bases from J, leaving 16 bases between. The germline V gene has CDR1 SGHTA and CDR2 FQGNSA. The CDR3 contains 15 residues. The CDR3 protein is CASNPGTLSYNEQFF. The CDR3 DNA is TGTGCCAGCAACCCCGGGACCCTCAGCTACAATGAGCAGTTCTTC.

This clone turned up a few times. The chain combines TRBV9 with TRBJ1-1; D remains ambiguous. Trimming left V 2 bases short and J 4 bases short, with 9 bases between. Per germline, CDR1 SGDLS and CDR2 YYNGEE. The CDR3 loop spans 13 amino acids. CDR3 sequence: CASSVSGSTEAFF. The CDR3, as DNA: TGTGCCAGCAGCGTCTCTGGGAGCACTGAAGCTTTCTTT.

This clone was recorded only once. The V and J genes are TRBV29-1 and TRBJ1-2; D ambiguous. Germline V gene data show CDR1 as SQVTM and CDR2 as ANQGSEA. Trimming removed 4 bases from V and 3 bases from J, with 9 bases in between. The CDR3 totals 12 residues. CDR3 DNA sequence: TGCAGCGTTGCGGCAGGCCACTATGGCTACACCTTC. Its translation is CSVAAGHYGYTF.

The chain employs TRBV5-6 and TRBJ2-3; D is possibly TRBD1 or TRBD2 (5 bases each). This CDR3 is 14 amino acids long. Germline lookup yields CDR1 SGHDT and CDR2 YYEEEE. Trimming cost V 0 bases and J 5 bases, with 10 bases left between them. As DNA, the CDR3 is TGTGCCAGCAGCTTGGGGGGCCGGGGAGATACGCAGTATTTT. Translation gives CASSLGGRGDTQYF.

The J gene is TRBJ2-3, the V gene TRBV5-5; 8 positions agree with TRBD2. The CDR3 has 15 residues. V shed 1 base, J shed 1 base, and the junction held 2 bases outside the gene matches. Germline values: CDR1 SGHKS, CDR2 YYEKEE (reference sequence). The CDR3 coding sequence is TGTGCCAGCAGCTTGAAAGCGGGGGGCACAGATACGCAGTATTTT. Its protein product is CASSLKAGGTDTQYF.

The gene calls are TRBV19 and TRBJ2-2, with a weak D call TRBD1 (6 bases). Trimming removed 8 bases at V and 4 bases at J, with 14 bases between. In germline, CDR1 is LNHDA, CDR2 SQIVND (reference sequence). This CDR3 is built from 14 residues. CDR3 residues: CASSVQGITGELFF. CDR3 DNA sequence: TGTGCCAGTTCGGTACAGGGAATCACCGGGGAGCTGTTTTTT.

For this clone: Other DNA sequences within the sample encode an identical CDR3. This chain uses TRBV18 with TRBJ2-5; no definite D call. V lost 2 bases and J lost 5, with 3 bases in between. The CDR3 loop spans 11 amino acids. CDR1 is KGHSH, CDR2 LQKENI, per germline. This CDR3 is CASSPGETQYF. CDR3 DNA: TGTGCCAGCTCACCAGGCGAGACCCAGTACTTC. Using reference TRBV18 and TRBJ2-5 for the parts outside the CDR3, the full variable domain is NAGVMQNPRHLVRRRGQEARLRCSPMKGHSHVYWYRQLPEEGLKFMVYLQKENIIDESGMPKERFSAEFPKEGPSILRIQQVVRGDSAAYFCASSPGETQYFGPGTRLLVL.

The rearrangement links TRBV7-9 to TRBJ2-5; perhaps D is TRBD1 or TRBD2 (5 bases each). Germline V lookup: CDR1 SEHNR, CDR2 FQNEAQ (reference sequence). The CDR3 covers 14 residues. V was pared by 8 bases and J by 4 bases, with 17 bases between. The CDR3 protein is CASGVPGPLETQYF. CDR3 coding DNA: TGTGCCAGCGGGGTACCGGGGCCGCTAGAGACCCAGTACTTC.

This clone was seen just once. The genes are TRBV4-2 and TRBJ2-3, with 9 positions matching TRBD2. The germline V gene has CDR1 LGHNA and CDR2 YNFKEQ. The ends lost 11 bases at V and 5 bases at J; junction bases unmatched: 11. The CDR3 has 14 amino acids. The CDR3 reads CASARREGQDTQYF. The CDR3, as DNA: TGTGCCTCCGCGAGGCGGGAGGGCCAAGATACGCAGTATTTT.

The chain has TRBV30 and TRBJ2-5; 11 bases align to TRBD1. The J call may be mistaken, given a closer DNA end match to TRBJ2-7. The CDR3 extends over 13 amino acids. The V gene's germline CDR1 is GTSNPN and CDR2 SVGIG (reference sequence). CDR3: CAWGTGGSYEQYF. The CDR3 nucleotides read TGTGCCTGGGGGACAGGGGGGAGCTACGAGCAGTACTTC.

This rearrangement joins TRBV7-9 to TRBJ1-2, with 9 positions matching TRBD1. Germline CDR1 reads SEHNR; CDR2 reads FQNEAQ (reference sequence). This CDR3 comprises 13 residues. V trimming: 5 bases; J trimming: 7 bases; junction bases outside the gene matches: 5. CDR3 region: CASSKDRGFGYTF. The CDR3 DNA reads as TGTGCCAGCAGCAAGGACAGGGGTTTTGGCTACACCTTC.

The chain uses TRBV9 and TRBJ2-1; D remains ambiguous. CDR3 length: 13 amino acids. V was shortened by 4 bases and J by 0 bases, with 5 bases between the two germline ends. The germline CDR1 and CDR2 sequences are SGDLS and YYNGEE. The CDR3, as DNA: TGTGCCAGCAGCTTTAGCTCCTACAATGAGCAGTTCTTC. Translated: CASSFSSYNEQFF.

The chain recombines TRBV5-1 with TRBJ1-5, with D uncertain. The germline gives CDR1 SGHRS, CDR2 YFSETQ. This CDR3 spans 14 amino acids. V gave up 0 bases and J gave up 7 bases, with 11 bases separating them. The CDR3 reads CASSLGGVGQPQHF. CDR3 nucleotide sequence: TGCGCCAGCAGCTTGGGTGGGGTCGGGCAGCCCCAGCATTTT.

The chain recombines TRBV7-6 with TRBJ1-6; maybe TRBD1 (5 bases). The V gene lost 1 base and the J gene lost 7 bases, with 8 bases spanning the gap. The CDR3 has 14 residues. CDR1 is SGHVS and CDR2 is FNYEAQ in the germline V gene. The CDR3 bases are TGTGCCAGCAGCTTAGTAAGGGGAAATTCACCCCTCCACTTT. This gives the protein CASSLVRGNSPLHF.

The rearrangement links TRBV2 to TRBJ2-5, with D unclear. The CDR3 has 12 residues. Germline values: CDR1 SNHLY, CDR2 FYNNEI. V was cut by 6 bases and J by 5 bases, with 10 bases left in between. The CDR3 DNA sequence: TGTGCCAGCAGCCCCCAGTGGGAGACCCAGTACTTC. Amino acid sequence: CASSPQWETQYF.

This clone was counted once. The chain uses TRBV5-6 and TRBJ2-7; D tentatively fits TRBD1 or TRBD2 (5 bases each). CDR3 length equals 15 residues. Looked up from germline, CDR1 is SGHDT and CDR2 is YYEEEE. Trimming cost V 4 bases and J 5 bases, with 19 bases left between them. The CDR3 spells CASSLPGRRTNEQYF. In nucleotides, the CDR3 is TGTGCCAGCAGCCTGCCGGGACGTAGGACAAACGAGCAGTACTTC.

The chain uses TRBV30 and TRBJ1-1; D is undetermined. The ends were cut back, 2 bases at V and 1 base at J, with 8 bases in the middle. CDR3 size: 13 residues. Germline V gene data show CDR1 as GTSNPN and CDR2 as SVGIG (reference sequence). CDR3 residues: CAWSLQANTEAFF. The CDR3 DNA reads TGTGCCTGGAGTCTACAAGCGAACACTGAAGCTTTCTTT.

This clone was found once. V usage is TRBV6-1 and J usage is TRBJ2-2, with 7 bases matching TRBD1. Germline V gives CDR1 MNHNS, CDR2 SASEGT. The CDR3 totals 15 residues. Germline trimming cut 5 bases from V and 0 bases from J; bases unmatched to any gene: 3. The CDR3 loop is CASSPGTANTGELFF. Here the CDR3 DNA reads TGTGCCAGCAGTCCCGGGACAGCGAACACCGGGGAGCTGTTTTTT.

This chain links TRBV5-1 with TRBJ2-1; 7 nucleotides align to TRBD2. Unmatched junction bases numbered 4, after V lost 4 bases and J lost 3 bases. The CDR3 has 14 amino acids. Germline V gives CDR1 SGHRS, CDR2 YFSETQ. The CDR3 protein is CASSLADFYNEQFF. The CDR3 DNA follows: TGCGCCAGCAGCCTAGCGGATTTCTACAATGAGCAGTTCTTC.

This chain joins TRBV27 and TRBJ2-7, with TRBD2 as a possible D gene (5 bases). Germline assignment: CDR1 MNHEY and CDR2 SMNVEV (reference sequence). The CDR3 length is 12 residues. V lost 4 bases to trimming and J lost 7 bases, with 11 bases between them. The CDR3 region has the DNA TGTGCCAGCAGTTCTTACACGGGAGAGCAGTACTTC. As protein: CASSSYTGEQYF.

The chain links TRBV5-4 to TRBJ2-6; D is uncertain. Per the germline V gene, CDR1 is SGHNT and CDR2 is YYREEE (reference sequence). The CDR3 has 14 residues. V lost 2 bases and J lost 4, with 7 bases in between. Here the CDR3 DNA reads TGTGCCAGCAGCTTCCAGTGGGGGGCCAACGTCCTGACTTTC. It codes for CASSFQWGANVLTF.

This clone has a handful of counts. The chain joins TRBV29-1 to TRBJ1-5; 7 bases are shared with TRBD1. There are 13 residues in the CDR3. Trimming at V came to 6 bases and at J to 4 bases, leaving 6 bases not matched to a gene. CDR1 SQVTM and CDR2 ANQGSEA come from the germline V gene. For the CDR3, the DNA is TGCAGCGTGGTGGACAGGCAAAATCAGCCCCAGCATTTT. Protein sequence: CSVVDRQNQPQHF.

V gene TRBV4-2 combines with J gene TRBJ2-3; the match to TRBD2 covers 13 bases. The junction had 4 bases not matched to a gene; V was cut back by 3 bases and J by 4 bases. The CDR3 sequence is 16 residues long. Germline values: CDR1 LGHNA, CDR2 YNFKEQ. CDR3 DNA: TGTGCCAGCAGCCAGCGGACTAGCGGGAGCGCAGATACGCAGTATTTT. Translated, it gives CASSQRTSGSADTQYF.

The rearrangement uses TRBV15 and TRBJ2-7; tentatively, D is TRBD2 (6 bases). The germline V and J ends were trimmed by 0 bases and 7 bases, with 10 bases remaining between them. This CDR3 spans 13 amino acids. Germline V lookup: CDR1 LNHNV, CDR2 YYDKDF (reference sequence). CDR3 nucleotide sequence: TGTGCCACCAGCAGAGATGGTGGAGGGGAGCAGTACTTC. Translated: CATSRDGGGEQYF.

V gene TRBV5-1 combines with J gene TRBJ2-7; TRBD2 aligns across 9 bases. This CDR3 has 14 amino acids. The V segment lost 5 bases and the J segment 3 bases; nucleotides outside the gene matches: 6. CDR1 SGHRS and CDR2 YFSETQ come from the germline V gene. Written as DNA, the CDR3 is TGCGCCAGCAGGAGCGGGGGGTCTAACTACGAGCAGTACTTC. Translating gives CASRSGGSNYEQYF.